The 3 T cell receptor beta chains given below trace back to one sample, sequenced in a study of T cells in Graves' hyperthyroidism and ophthalmopathy. RNA transcripts gave rise to amplified TCR beta CDR3 regions. In the first-round RT-PCR of the TCR CDR3, the HTBI primer set was used. TCRdb re-called the multiplex PCR reads with MiXCR, one entry per CDR3 protein. The sample includes hundreds of thousands of distinct CDR3 sequences, around 15% of them seen just once. The sample consisted of blood. The receptors here all came from a woman between 18 and 29 years old with Graves' hyperthyroidism.

This chain links TRBV6-2 or TRBV6-3 with TRBJ2-7; 14 nucleotides line up with TRBD2. Germline-derived CDR1 and CDR2 are MNHEY and SVGEGT. The CDR3 length is 15 residues. Germline trimming cut 6 bases from V and 3 bases from J; bases unmatched to any gene: 4. The CDR3 spells CASRDGLAGGYEQYF. The CDR3 coding sequence is TGTGCCAGCAGGGATGGACTAGCGGGGGGCTACGAGCAGTACTTC.

This chain joins TRBV7-8 and TRBJ1-2, with D perhaps TRBD1 (5 bases). Trimming shortened V by 4 bases and J by 4 bases, and 19 bases separated the two germline ends. This CDR3 is 16 amino acids long. Germline V gene lookup returns CDR1 SGHVS and CDR2 FQNEAQ. The CDR3 sequence: CASSSQARVSAYGYTF. The CDR3 DNA follows: TGTGCCAGCAGCTCGCAGGCCAGGGTATCAGCCTATGGCTACACCTTC.

The sample holds a few counts of this clonotype. The chain has TRBV19 and TRBJ1-1; 9 bases are a match to TRBD1. The CDR3 spans 15 residues. The germline V gene has CDR1 LNHDA and CDR2 SQIVND (reference sequence). The V gene end was trimmed by 5 bases and the J gene end by 4 bases; junction bases not matched to a gene: 8. As DNA, the CDR3 is TGTGCCAGTAGTTTGGCCGGGACAGGGAGCACTGAAGCTTTCTTT. Translating it yields CASSLAGTGSTEAFF. Drawing the rest from reference TRBV19 and TRBJ1-1, the complete variable domain is DGGITQSPKYLFRKEGQNVTLSCEQNLNHDAMYWYRQDPGQGLRLIYYSQIVNDFQKGDIAEGYSVSREKKESFPLTVTSAQKNPTAFYLCASSLAGTGSTEAFFGQGTRLTVV.